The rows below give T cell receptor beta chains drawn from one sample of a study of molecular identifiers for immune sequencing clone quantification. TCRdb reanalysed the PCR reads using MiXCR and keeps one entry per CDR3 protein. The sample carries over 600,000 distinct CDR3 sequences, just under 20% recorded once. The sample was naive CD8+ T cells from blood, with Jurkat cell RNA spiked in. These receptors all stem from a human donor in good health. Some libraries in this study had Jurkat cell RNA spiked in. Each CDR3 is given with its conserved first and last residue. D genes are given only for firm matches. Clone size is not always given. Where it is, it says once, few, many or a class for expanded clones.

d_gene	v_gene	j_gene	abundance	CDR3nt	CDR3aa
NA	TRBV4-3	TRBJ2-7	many	TGCGCCAGCAGCCAAGAGGGGCAGGGAGACTACGAGCAGTACTTC	CASSQEGQGDYEQYF
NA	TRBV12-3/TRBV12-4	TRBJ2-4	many	TGTGCCAGCAGTTTTGGCACCGAGACTAACATTCAGTACTTC	CASSFGTETNIQYF
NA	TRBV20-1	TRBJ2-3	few	TGCAGTGCTAGGGGGGTGGGAAGCACAGATACGCAGTATTTT	CSARGVGSTDTQYF
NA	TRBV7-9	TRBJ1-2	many	TGTGCCAGCAGCTTCAACAGTAACTATGGCTACACCTTC	CASSFNSNYGYTF
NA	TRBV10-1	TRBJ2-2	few	TGCGCCAGCAGGGGAGCGAACACCGGGGAGCTGTTTTTT	CASRGANTGELFF
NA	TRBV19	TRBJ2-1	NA	TGTGCCAGTAGTATCCAGGGACCCTACAATGCGCAGTTCTTC	CASSIQGPYNAQFF
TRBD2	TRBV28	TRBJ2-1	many	TGTGCCAGCAGTTTGGTAATTGGGACTAGCAGCTACAATGAGCAGTTCTTC	CASSLVIGTSSYNEQFF
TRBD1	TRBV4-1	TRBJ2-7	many	TGCGCCAGCAGCCAAAATGGACAGGCCTACGAGCAGTACTTC	CASSQNGQAYEQYF
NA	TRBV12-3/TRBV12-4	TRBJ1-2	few	TGTGCCAGCCGATCAGGGGAGGAGGACTATGGCTACACCTTC	CASRSGEEDYGYTF
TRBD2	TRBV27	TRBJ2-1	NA	TGTGCCAGCAGTTCACAGCGGGGGCTCACCAATGAGCAGTTCTTC	CASSSQRGLTNEQFF
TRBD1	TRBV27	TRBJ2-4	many	TGTGCCAGCAGTTTAAGACAGGGTATGAACATTCAGTACTTC	CASSLRQGMNIQYF
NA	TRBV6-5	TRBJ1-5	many	TGTGCCAGCAGTGGACGTACGGGGAATCAGCCCCAGCATTTT	CASSGRTGNQPQHF
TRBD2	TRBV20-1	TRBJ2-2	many	TGCAGTGCATCCTCGGGACTAGCGAACACCGGGGAGCTGTTTTTT	CSASSGLANTGELFF
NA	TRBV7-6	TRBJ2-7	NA	TGTGCCAGCAGCTTATCACAGGATGGCGAGCGGTACTTC	CASSLSQDGERYF
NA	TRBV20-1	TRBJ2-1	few	TGCAGTGCTAGGGAAAGCGTCTACAATGAGCAGTTCTTC	CSARESVYNEQFF
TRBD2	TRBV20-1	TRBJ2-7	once	TGCAGTGCTAGAGATCCGGGGACTAGTACCTACAAGCAGTACTTC	CSARDPGTSTYKQYF
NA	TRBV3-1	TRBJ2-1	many	TGTGCCAGCAGCCGAGAGGGACTTAGACGCTCCTACAATGAGCAGTTCTTC	CASSREGLRRSYNEQFF
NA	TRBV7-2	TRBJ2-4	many	TGTGCCAGCAGCTTAGGGGGGGTGAAAATGGCCAAAAACATTCAGTACTTC	CASSLGGVKMAKNIQYF
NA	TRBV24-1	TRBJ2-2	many	TGTGCCACCAGTCCCACCCTGGGGCCTGAGGTCGGGGAGCTGTTTTTT	CATSPTLGPEVGELFF
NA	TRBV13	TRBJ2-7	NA	TGTGCCAGCAGCTTCCGGGTATCGGGCGAGCAGTACTTC	CASSFRVSGEQYF
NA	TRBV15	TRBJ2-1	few	TGTGCCACCAGCGGAGACTGGACCAATGAGCAGTTCTTC	CATSGDWTNEQFF
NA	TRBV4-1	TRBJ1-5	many	TGCGCCAGCAGCCAAGTTTCGGTGGATAGCAATCAGCCCCAGCATTTT	CASSQVSVDSNQPQHF
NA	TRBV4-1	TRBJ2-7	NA	TGCGCCAGCAGCCAAGTGGGGGACGCAGCCTACGAGCAGTACTTC	CASSQVGDAAYEQYF
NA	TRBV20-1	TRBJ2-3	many	TGCAGTGCTAGGATCGTGGGGGCCGGAGAAGATACGCAGTATTTT	CSARIVGAGEDTQYF
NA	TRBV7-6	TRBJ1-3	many	TGTGCCAGCAGTTCTCCGGCGGGTGACTCTTACATCTCTGGAAACACCATATATTTT	CASSSPAGDSYISGNTIYF
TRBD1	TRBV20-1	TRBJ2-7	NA	TGCAGTGCTAGAGTCGACACCACAGGGGGAACATATGGCGAGCAGTACTTC	CSARVDTTGGTYGEQYF
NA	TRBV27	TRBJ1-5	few	TGTGCCAGCAGGCGTGAGGCTTTTGATGGCAATCAGCCCCAGCATTTT	CASRREAFDGNQPQHF
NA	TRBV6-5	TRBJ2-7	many	TGTGCCAGCAGTTACGCAGGGATGGAGCAGTACTTC	CASSYAGMEQYF
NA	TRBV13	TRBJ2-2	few	TGTGCCAGCAGCTCGACTGAGCGAGCCGGGGAGCTGTTTTTT	CASSSTERAGELFF
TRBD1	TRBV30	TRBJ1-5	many	TGTGCCTGGAGTGGCGGACAGGGCCTCAATCAGCCCCAGCATTTT	CAWSGGQGLNQPQHF
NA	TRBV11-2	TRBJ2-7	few	TGTGCCAGCAGCTTAGATTGGGGGGCCAGCTCCTACGAGCAGTACTTC	CASSLDWGASSYEQYF
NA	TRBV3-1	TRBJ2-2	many	TGTGCCAGCAGCCAAGATTTGGGGATTACCGGGGAGCTGTTTTTT	CASSQDLGITGELFF
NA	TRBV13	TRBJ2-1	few	TGTGCCAGCAGCTTAGTCGTGGAGGGCAGGGGGTGGGATGAGCAGTTCTTC	CASSLVVEGRGWDEQFF
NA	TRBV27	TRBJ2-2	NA	TGTGCCAGCACCAACACGGGTCTCCCCGGGGAGCTGTTTTTT	CASTNTGLPGELFF
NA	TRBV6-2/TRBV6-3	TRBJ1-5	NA	TGTGCCAGCAGTTACTTTCGACAGTACCCCTATAGCAATCAGCCCCAGCATTTT	CASSYFRQYPYSNQPQHF
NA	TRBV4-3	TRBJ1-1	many	TGCGCCAGCAGCCAAGACAGGTCCCTCGGAGGCACTGAAGCTTTCTTT	CASSQDRSLGGTEAFF
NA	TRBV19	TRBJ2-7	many	TGTGCCAGTAGTTCAGGACTCGCGACGACCCACGAGCAGTACTTC	CASSSGLATTHEQYF
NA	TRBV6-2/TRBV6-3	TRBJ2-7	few	TGTGCCAGCAGTTACGGCCAGGGAGTCTACGAGCAGTACTTC	CASSYGQGVYEQYF
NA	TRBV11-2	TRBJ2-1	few	TGTGCCAGCAGCGGCAATCGGCGGCTAGCGTTCTACAATGAGCAGTTCTTC	CASSGNRRLAFYNEQFF
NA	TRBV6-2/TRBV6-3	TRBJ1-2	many	TGTGCCAGCAGTGCCGTAAACCCTTTTGGCTACACCTTC	CASSAVNPFGYTF
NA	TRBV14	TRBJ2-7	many	TGTGCCAGCAGCCAAGAAGTACGGTTGGATCTGTACTTC	CASSQEVRLDLYF
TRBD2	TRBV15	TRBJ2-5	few	TGTGCCACCAGCTTTATACTAGCGGGCCAAGAGACCCAGTACTTC	CATSFILAGQETQYF
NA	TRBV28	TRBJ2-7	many	TGTGCCAGCACCACTACACTAGGTCCGGACGAGCAGTACTTC	CASTTTLGPDEQYF
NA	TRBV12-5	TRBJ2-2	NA	TGTGCTAGTGGTTTGGGATGGGGGAAGGACACCGGGGAGCTGTTTTTT	CASGLGWGKDTGELFF
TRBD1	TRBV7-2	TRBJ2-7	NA	TGTGCCAGCAGCCCCTGGACAGGGAGCGAGCAGTACTTC	CASSPWTGSEQYF
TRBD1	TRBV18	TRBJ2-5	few	TGTGCCAGCTCACCTTTTAGATTTGGACAGGAAGAGACCCAGTACTTC	CASSPFRFGQEETQYF
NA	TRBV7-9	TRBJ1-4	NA	TGTGCCAGCAGCCCGACCCCAGGGAGAGGTGGTGAAAAACTGTCTTTT	CASSPTPGRGGEKLSF
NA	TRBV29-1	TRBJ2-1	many	TGCAGCGTTGAATGGGTCTTGTCCCTAGGAGTAGATGAGCAGTTCTTC	CSVEWVLSLGVDEQFF
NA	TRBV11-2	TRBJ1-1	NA	TGTGCCAGCAGCTTCTTAACTCGGGGGGCCGACGCTTTCTTT	CASSFLTRGADAFF
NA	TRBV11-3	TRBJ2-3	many	TGTGCCAGCAGCTTAGGCGAATCGGGTTCCGCAGGCACAGATACGCAGTATTTT	CASSLGESGSAGTDTQYF
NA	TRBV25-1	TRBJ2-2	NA	TGTGCCAGCAGTGAGGTAACGGCTTACACCGGGGAGCTGTTTTTT	CASSEVTAYTGELFF
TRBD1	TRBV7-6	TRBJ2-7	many	TGTGCCAGCAGCTTAGCATATTGGCAGGGGGAGAACGAGCAGTACTTC	CASSLAYWQGENEQYF
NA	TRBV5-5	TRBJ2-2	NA	TGTGCCAGCAGCGTCTACAGGGAAACCGGGGAGCTGTTTTTT	CASSVYRETGELFF
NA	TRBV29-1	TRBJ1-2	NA	TGCAGCGTCAAGACTCCACCGGACTATGGCTACACCTTC	CSVKTPPDYGYTF